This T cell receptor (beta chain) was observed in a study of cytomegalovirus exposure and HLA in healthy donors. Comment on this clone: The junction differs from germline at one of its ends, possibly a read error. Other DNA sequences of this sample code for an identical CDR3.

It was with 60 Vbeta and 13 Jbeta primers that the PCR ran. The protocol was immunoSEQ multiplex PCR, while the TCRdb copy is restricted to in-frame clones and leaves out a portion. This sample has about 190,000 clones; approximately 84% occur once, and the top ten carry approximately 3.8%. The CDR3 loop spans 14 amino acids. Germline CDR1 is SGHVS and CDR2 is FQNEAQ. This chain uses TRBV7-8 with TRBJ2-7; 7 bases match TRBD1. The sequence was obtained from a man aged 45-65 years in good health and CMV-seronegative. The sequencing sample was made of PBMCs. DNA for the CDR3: TGTGCTAGCAGCGAACAGGGGAAGAGCTACGAGCAGTACTTC. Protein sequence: CASSEQGKSYEQYF.